This passage covers 5 T cell receptor beta chains from one sample sequenced in a study of blood T cell repertoires in COVID-19. Some clones are missing from TCRdb's copy, which holds only in-frame ones; the method was immunoSEQ multiplex PCR. The table lists 240,000 or so clones, roughly nine tenths of them singletons. Sequencing was performed on peripheral blood. These receptors all come from a man aged 55 to 70 with acute or convalescent COVID-19.

The chain is built from TRBV28 and TRBJ1-5; 10 nucleotides align to TRBD1. From germline, CDR1 is MDHEN and CDR2 SYDVKM. V dropped 6 bases and J dropped 5; count of bases not matched to a gene: 22. CDR3 length: 20 residues. The CDR3, as DNA: TGTGCCAGCAGCCACACTTCCGGGACAGGGGATGGATTTATCTATCAGCCCCAGCATTTT. This gives the protein CASSHTSGTGDGFIYQPQHF. Full variable domain (outside the CDR3, taken from reference TRBV28 and TRBJ1-5): DVKVTQSSRYLVKRTGEKVFLECVQDMDHENMFWYRQDPGLGLRLIYFSYDVKMKEKGDIPEGYSVSREKKERFSLILESASTNQTSMYLCASSHTSGTGDGFIYQPQHFGDGTRLSIL.

The chain joins TRBV19 to TRBJ1-2; 8 bases are a match to TRBD1. The V segment lost 7 bases and the J segment 2 bases; nucleotides outside the gene matches: 6. Germline V lookup: CDR1 LNHDA, CDR2 SQIVND (reference sequence). The CDR3 consists of 14 residues. The CDR3 coding sequence is TGTGCCAGTACCTCCCGGACAGGGAACTATGGCTACACCTTC. Its translation is CASTSRTGNYGYTF.

This chain uses TRBV7-8 with TRBJ2-1, with TRBD2 matching over 10 bases. The trim removed 1 base at V and 7 bases at J, leaving 4 bases unmatched. Germline CDR1 and CDR2: SGHVS and FQNEAQ. There are 15 residues in the CDR3. CDR3 DNA: TGTGCCAGCAGCTTAGTTAGCGGGAGGTTAAATGAGCAGTTCTTC. It encodes CASSLVSGRLNEQFF.

This chain connects TRBV3-1 (or the pseudogene TRBV3-2) to TRBJ2-7; TRBD1 matches at 7 bases. CDR1 LGHDT and CDR2 YNNKEL come from the germline V gene (reference sequence). The V segment lost 4 bases and the J segment 3 bases; nucleotides outside the gene matches: 3. There are 13 residues in the CDR3. CDR3 region: CASSLGTVYEQYF. CDR3 nucleotide sequence: TGTGCCAGCAGCCTCGGGACAGTCTACGAGCAGTACTTC.

This clone was detected a few times. V gene TRBV11-3 combines with J gene TRBJ2-7, with 11 positions matching TRBD1. The CDR3 length is 15 residues. V lost 0 bases and J lost 6; bases outside the gene matches: 4. The germline gives CDR1 SGHNT, CDR2 YENEEA. CDR3 nucleotide sequence: TGTGCCAGCAGCTTAGACGGGACAGGGGGTTCCGAGCAGTACTTC. It specifies CASSLDGTGGSEQYF.